This record covers a single T cell receptor beta chain. Its specificity is not known. This sample is drawn from a study of shared clonotypes between healthy human individuals. Study-level findings and limits: The researchers took only blood, and tissue repertoires probably look different.

Assay: immunoSEQ multiplex PCR; the TCRdb copy retains only in-frame clones and omits some. The table records millions of clones, more than 90% of them present only once. Trimming shortened V by 4 bases and J by 7 bases, and 20 bases separated the two germline ends. The CDR3 is 15 amino acids. The germline gives CDR1 SEHNR, CDR2 FQNEAQ (reference sequence). The TCR was taken from a man between 18 and 29 years old in good health. The chain joins TRBV7-9 to TRBJ2-7; perhaps TRBD2 as D (7 bases). The sample comprised naive CD4+ T cells sorted from blood. Subset described: CD45RA+ positively selected. Here the CDR3 reads CASSSSGAGAGEQYF. CDR3 DNA: TGTGCCAGCAGCTCGTCGGGCGCGGGGGCCGGAGAGCAGTACTTC.